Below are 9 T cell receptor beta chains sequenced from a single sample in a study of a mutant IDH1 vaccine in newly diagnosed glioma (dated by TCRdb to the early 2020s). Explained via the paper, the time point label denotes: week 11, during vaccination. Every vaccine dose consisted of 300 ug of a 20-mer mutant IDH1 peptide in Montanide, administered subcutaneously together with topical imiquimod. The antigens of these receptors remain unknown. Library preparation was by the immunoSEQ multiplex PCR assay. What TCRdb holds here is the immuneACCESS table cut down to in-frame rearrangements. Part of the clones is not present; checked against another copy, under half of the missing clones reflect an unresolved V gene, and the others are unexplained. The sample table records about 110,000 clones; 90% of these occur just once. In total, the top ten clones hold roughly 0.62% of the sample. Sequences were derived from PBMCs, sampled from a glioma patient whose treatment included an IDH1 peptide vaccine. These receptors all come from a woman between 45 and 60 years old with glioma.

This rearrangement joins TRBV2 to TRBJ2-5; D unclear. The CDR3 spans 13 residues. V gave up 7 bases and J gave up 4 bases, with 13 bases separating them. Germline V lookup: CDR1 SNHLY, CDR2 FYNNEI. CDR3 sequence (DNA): TGTGCCAGCAACCCTTGGACCGGAGAGACCCAGTACTTC. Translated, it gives CASNPWTGETQYF.

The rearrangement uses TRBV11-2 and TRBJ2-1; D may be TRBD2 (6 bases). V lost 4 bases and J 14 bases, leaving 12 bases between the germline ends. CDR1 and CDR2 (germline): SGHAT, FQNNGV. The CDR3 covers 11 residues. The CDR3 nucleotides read TGTGCCAGCAGCTCGGGACTTATTAAGTTCTTC. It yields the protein CASSSGLIKFF.

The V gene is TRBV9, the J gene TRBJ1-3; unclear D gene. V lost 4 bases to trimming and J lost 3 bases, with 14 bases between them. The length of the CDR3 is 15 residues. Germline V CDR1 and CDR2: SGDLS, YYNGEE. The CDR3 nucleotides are TGTGCCAGCAGCTCTTACGGCATCGGTGGAAACACCATATATTTT. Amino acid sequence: CASSSYGIGGNTIYF.

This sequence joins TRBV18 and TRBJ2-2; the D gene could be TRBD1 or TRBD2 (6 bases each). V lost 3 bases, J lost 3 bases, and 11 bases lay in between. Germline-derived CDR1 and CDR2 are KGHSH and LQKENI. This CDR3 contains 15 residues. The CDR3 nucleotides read TGTGCCAGCTCACCGAGGGGGGACTACACCGGGGAGCTGTTTTTT. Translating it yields CASSPRGDYTGELFF.

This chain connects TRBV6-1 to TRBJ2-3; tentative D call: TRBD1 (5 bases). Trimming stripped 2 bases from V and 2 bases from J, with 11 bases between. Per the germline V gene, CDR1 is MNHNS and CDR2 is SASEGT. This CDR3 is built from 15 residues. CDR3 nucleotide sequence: TGTGCCAGCAGTGAAAGGGGCAGCTACACAGATACGCAGTATTTT. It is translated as CASSERGSYTDTQYF.

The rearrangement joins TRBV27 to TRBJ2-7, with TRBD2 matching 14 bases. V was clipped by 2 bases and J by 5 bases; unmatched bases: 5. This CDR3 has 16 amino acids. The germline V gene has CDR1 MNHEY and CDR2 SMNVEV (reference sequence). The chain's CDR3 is CASSLTGTSGSHEQYF. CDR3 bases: TGTGCCAGCAGTTTAACCGGGACTAGCGGGAGCCACGAGCAGTACTTC.

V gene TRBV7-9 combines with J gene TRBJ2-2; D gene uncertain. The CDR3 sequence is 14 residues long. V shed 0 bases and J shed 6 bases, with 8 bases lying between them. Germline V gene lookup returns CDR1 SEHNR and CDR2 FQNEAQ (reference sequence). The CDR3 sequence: CASSLAAVAGELFF. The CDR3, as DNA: TGTGCCAGCAGCTTAGCCGCAGTGGCCGGGGAGCTGTTTTTT.

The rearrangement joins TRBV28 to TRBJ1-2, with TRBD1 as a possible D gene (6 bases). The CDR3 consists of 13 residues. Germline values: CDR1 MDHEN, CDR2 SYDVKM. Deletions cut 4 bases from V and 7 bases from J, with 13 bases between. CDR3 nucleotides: TGTGCCAGCAGTTCCGAGCGGGGGCGTGGCTACACCTTC. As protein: CASSSERGRGYTF.

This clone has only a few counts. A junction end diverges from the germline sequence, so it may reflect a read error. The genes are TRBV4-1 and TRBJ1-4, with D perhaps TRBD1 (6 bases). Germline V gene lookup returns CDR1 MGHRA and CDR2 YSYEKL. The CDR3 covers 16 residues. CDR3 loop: CASSFGAGTTNEKLFF. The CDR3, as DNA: TGCGCCAGCAGCTTTGGAGCCGGGACAACAAATGAAAAACTGTTTTTT.